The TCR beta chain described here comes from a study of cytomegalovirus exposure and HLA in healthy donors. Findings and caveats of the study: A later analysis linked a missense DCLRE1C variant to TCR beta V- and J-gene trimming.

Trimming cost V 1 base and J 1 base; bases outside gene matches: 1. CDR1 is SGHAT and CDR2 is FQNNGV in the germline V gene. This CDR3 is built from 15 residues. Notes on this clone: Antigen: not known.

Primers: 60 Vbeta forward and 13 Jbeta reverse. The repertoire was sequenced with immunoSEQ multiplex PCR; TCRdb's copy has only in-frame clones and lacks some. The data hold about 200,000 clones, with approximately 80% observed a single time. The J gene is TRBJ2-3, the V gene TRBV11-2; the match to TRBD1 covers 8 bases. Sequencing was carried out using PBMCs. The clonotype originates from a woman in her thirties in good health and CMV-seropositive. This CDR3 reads CASSLVGQGTDTQYF. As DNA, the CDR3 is TGTGCCAGCAGCTTAGTGGGACAGGGCACAGATACGCAGTATTTT.